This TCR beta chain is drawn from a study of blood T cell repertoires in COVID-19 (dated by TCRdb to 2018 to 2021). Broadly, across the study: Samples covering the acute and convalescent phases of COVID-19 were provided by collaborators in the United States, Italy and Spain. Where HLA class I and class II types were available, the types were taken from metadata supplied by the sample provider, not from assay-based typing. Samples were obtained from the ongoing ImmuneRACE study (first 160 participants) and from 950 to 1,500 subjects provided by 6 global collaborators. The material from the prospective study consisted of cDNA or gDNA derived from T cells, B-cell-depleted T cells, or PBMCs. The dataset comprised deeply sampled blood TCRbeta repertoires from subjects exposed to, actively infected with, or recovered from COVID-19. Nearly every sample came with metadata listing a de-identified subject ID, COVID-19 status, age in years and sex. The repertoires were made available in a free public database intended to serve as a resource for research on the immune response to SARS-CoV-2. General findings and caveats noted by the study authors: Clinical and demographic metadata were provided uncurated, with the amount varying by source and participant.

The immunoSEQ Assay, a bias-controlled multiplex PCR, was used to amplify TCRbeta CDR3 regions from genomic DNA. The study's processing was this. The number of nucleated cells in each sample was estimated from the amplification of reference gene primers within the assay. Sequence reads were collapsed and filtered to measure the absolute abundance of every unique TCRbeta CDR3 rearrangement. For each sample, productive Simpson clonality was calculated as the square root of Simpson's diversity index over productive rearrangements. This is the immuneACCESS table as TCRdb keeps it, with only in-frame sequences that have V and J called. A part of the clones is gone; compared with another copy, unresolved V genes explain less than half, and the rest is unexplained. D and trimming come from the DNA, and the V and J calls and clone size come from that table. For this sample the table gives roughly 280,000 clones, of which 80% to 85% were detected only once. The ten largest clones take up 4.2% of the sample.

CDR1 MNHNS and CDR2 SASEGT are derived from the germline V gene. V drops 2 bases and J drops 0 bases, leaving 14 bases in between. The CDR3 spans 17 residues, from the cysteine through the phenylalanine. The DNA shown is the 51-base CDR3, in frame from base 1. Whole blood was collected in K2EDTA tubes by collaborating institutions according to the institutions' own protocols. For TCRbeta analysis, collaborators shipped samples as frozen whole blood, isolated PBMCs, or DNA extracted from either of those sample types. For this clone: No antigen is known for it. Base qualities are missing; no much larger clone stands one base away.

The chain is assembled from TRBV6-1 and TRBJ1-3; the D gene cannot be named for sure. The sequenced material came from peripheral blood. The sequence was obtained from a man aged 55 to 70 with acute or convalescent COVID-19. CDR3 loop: CASSERSAGSSGNTIYF. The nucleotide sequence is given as TGTGCCAGCAGTGAACGGTCCGCGGGCAGCTCTGGAAACACCATATATTTT.